The 21 T cell receptor beta chains in this list originate from one sample, sequenced in a study of cytomegalovirus exposure and HLA in healthy donors. PCR involved 60 Vbeta and 13 Jbeta primers. Sequencing was performed with immunoSEQ multiplex PCR; in TCRdb, only in-frame clones are kept and a portion is missing. The table lists approximately 190,000 clones, about 81% of them singletons. The sample comprised PBMCs. Source of these receptors: a woman between 18 and 30 years old in good health and CMV-seronegative.

This chain connects TRBV30 to TRBJ2-5; 11 nucleotides match TRBD2. The end of the DNA aligns better with TRBJ2-7, so the J call may be wrong. The CDR3 totals 14 residues. Germline CDR1 and CDR2: GTSNPN and SVGIG (reference sequence). CDR3 sequence: CAWSRGTSGYEQYF. In DNA form, the CDR3 reads TGTGCCTGGAGTAGAGGGACTAGCGGCTACGAGCAGTACTTC.

The chain combines TRBV5-4 with TRBJ2-5, with D perhaps matching TRBD1 (6 bases). The germline gives CDR1 SGHNT, CDR2 YYREEE (reference sequence). V gave up 4 bases and J gave up 1 base, with 11 bases separating them. This CDR3 is 14 amino acids long. The CDR3 bases are TGTGCCAGCAGCGTCGGACAGCGCCAAGAGACCCAGTACTTC. This encodes CASSVGQRQETQYF.

This chain joins TRBV6-6 and TRBJ2-7, with 12 bases identical to TRBD2. Trimming at V came to 6 bases and at J to 6 bases, leaving 6 bases not matched to a gene. This CDR3 spans 14 amino acids. Germline values: CDR1 MNHNY, CDR2 SVGAGI (reference sequence). CDR3 bases: TGTGCCAGCAGACGACTAGCGGGAGTTATCGAGCAGTACTTC. Its translation: CASRRLAGVIEQYF.

The J gene is TRBJ1-5, the V gene TRBV18, with 7 nucleotides matching TRBD1. The CDR3 totals 13 residues. Germline values: CDR1 KGHSH, CDR2 LQKENI. The J segment lost 3 bases and the V segment lost 8 bases, leaving 4 bases of the junction unmatched. The CDR3 loop reads CASMGQNNQPQHF. Written as DNA, the CDR3 is TGTGCCAGCATGGGACAGAACAATCAGCCCCAGCATTTT.

The chain recombines TRBV7-9 with TRBJ1-1; D is unresolved. Trimming took off 6 bases at V and 2 bases at J, with 16 bases between the two ends. Germline V gene data show CDR1 as SEHNR and CDR2 as FQNEAQ (reference sequence). This CDR3 spans 15 amino acids. CDR3 in DNA: TGTGCCAGCAGATCCCTCAGGAGCGGTAACACTGAAGCTTTCTTT. Its translation is CASRSLRSGNTEAFF.

This chain joins TRBV28 and TRBJ2-1; tentatively, D is TRBD2 (6 bases). The CDR3 loop spans 13 amino acids. Trimming removed 6 bases at V and 8 bases at J, with 14 bases between. CDR1 is MDHEN and CDR2 is SYDVKM in the germline V gene. The CDR3 DNA reads TGTGCCAGCAGCTTGGGGGAGGCTGATGAGCAGTTCTTC. Its protein product is CASSLGEADEQFF.

The chain employs TRBV7-8 and TRBJ2-2; TRBD1 matches 8 bases. With 5 bases clipped from V and 5 bases from J, the junction kept 7 bases outside the gene matches. Germline lookup yields CDR1 SGHVS and CDR2 FQNEAQ. The CDR3 loop spans 15 amino acids. In DNA, the CDR3 is TGTGCCAGCAGCCATACGCGGACAGGGACCGGGGAGCTGTTTTTT. Residues: CASSHTRTGTGELFF.

J is TRBJ2-1 and V is TRBV6-5, with D unclear. The CDR3 is 13 residues long. In germline, CDR1 is MNHEY, CDR2 SVGAGI. The germline V and J ends were trimmed by 0 bases and 4 bases, with 4 bases remaining between them. The CDR3 DNA reads TGTGCCAGCAGTTACTCCTTGTACAATGAGCAGTTCTTC. Amino acids: CASSYSLYNEQFF.

The CDR3 sequence: CASSRAGVDGYTF. The CDR3 DNA reads as TGTGCCAGCAGTCGGGCCGGGGTTGATGGCTACACCTTC. The chain joins TRBV6-5 to TRBJ1-2; D gene unclear. Trimming cost V 5 bases and J 6 bases, with 13 bases left between them. The CDR3 consists of 13 residues. Germline V lookup: CDR1 MNHEY, CDR2 SVGAGI.

V usage is TRBV18 and J usage is TRBJ1-1, with D perhaps matching TRBD1 (5 bases). The CDR3 extends over 14 amino acids. V lost 3 bases and J lost 1, with 9 bases in between. Per the germline V gene, CDR1 is KGHSH and CDR2 is LQKENI. The CDR3 DNA follows: TGTGCCAGCTCACCGCTGGACAAGAACACTGAAGCTTTCTTT. Protein sequence: CASSPLDKNTEAFF. Full variable domain (missing parts from reference TRBV18 and TRBJ1-1): NAGVMQNPRHLVRRRGQEARLRCSPMKGHSHVYWYRQLPEEGLKFMVYLQKENIIDESGMPKERFSAEFPKEGPSILRIQQVVRGDSAAYFCASSPLDKNTEAFFGQGTRLTVV.

V gene TRBV7-3 combines with J gene TRBJ2-7; 14 bases are a match to TRBD2. Germline CDR1 and CDR2: SGHTA and FQGTGA. Unmatched junction bases numbered 0, after V lost 1 base and J lost 4 bases. The CDR3 contains 15 residues. The CDR3 region has the DNA TGTGCCAGCAGCTTAAGGACTAGCGGGAGGTACGAGCAGTACTTC. Translating gives CASSLRTSGRYEQYF.

This clone was seen more than once but under ten times. This rearrangement joins TRBV9 to TRBJ2-7; TRBD2 matches 7 bases. Germline assignment: CDR1 SGDLS and CDR2 YYNGEE. This CDR3 is built from 16 residues. J lost 7 bases, V lost 4 bases, and 17 bases had no gene match. CDR3 residues: CASSPQGRAGEGEQYF. The CDR3 DNA sequence: TGTGCCAGCAGCCCCCAGGGACGCGCGGGAGAGGGGGAGCAGTACTTC.

This clone was seen once. This chain uses TRBV29-1 with TRBJ1-3; D might be TRBD1 (6 bases). V dropped 3 bases and J dropped 0 bases, with 12 bases sitting between them. Per the germline V gene, CDR1 is SQVTM and CDR2 is ANQGSEA. The CDR3 covers 15 residues. The CDR3 coding sequence is TGCAGCGTTGAGGGGCAGGGGTACTCTGGAAACACCATATATTTT. Amino acids: CSVEGQGYSGNTIYF.

The rearrangement uses TRBV5-4 and TRBJ1-2, with D possibly being TRBD1 (6 bases). Deletions cut 2 bases from V and 3 bases from J, with 14 bases between. The germline V gene encodes CDR1 SGHNT and CDR2 YYREEE (reference sequence). This CDR3 is 15 amino acids long. The CDR3 bases are TGTGCCAGCAGCTTCCCGGGACACCGGGACTATGGCTACACCTTC. This codes for CASSFPGHRDYGYTF.

This clone was counted only a few times. In DNA form, the CDR3 reads TGTGCCAGCAGTTACTCGTCCTTGGAGATTAATGAAAAACTGTTTTTT. Amino acids: CASSYSSLEINEKLFF. J is TRBJ1-4 and V is TRBV6-6; D call uncertain. This CDR3 region has 16 residues. Trimming removed 0 bases from V and 4 bases from J, with 12 bases in between. CDR1 is MNHNY and CDR2 is SVGAGI in the germline V gene (reference sequence).

CDR3 region: CASSLGPSGGLNEQFF. CDR3 nucleotide sequence: TGTGCCAGCAGCTTAGGACCTAGCGGGGGACTCAATGAGCAGTTCTTC. The rearrangement joins TRBV7-8 to TRBJ2-1, with 10 bases identical to TRBD2. V was clipped by 1 base and J by 6 bases; unmatched bases: 6. Germline V gene sequence: CDR1 SGHVS, CDR2 FQNEAQ. There are 16 residues in the CDR3.

The rearrangement links TRBV9 to TRBJ1-2; 10 bases match TRBD1. CDR1 SGDLS and CDR2 YYNGEE come from the germline V gene. The V and J ends lost 3 bases and 6 bases, in that order; junction bases with no gene match: 11. The CDR3 covers 16 residues. This CDR3 is CASSAAGFGTGDGYTF. For the CDR3, the DNA is TGTGCCAGCAGCGCGGCCGGATTTGGGACAGGGGATGGCTACACCTTC.

The chain joins TRBV6-5 to TRBJ2-1; D possibly corresponds to TRBD2 (6 bases). Germline V gene data show CDR1 as MNHEY and CDR2 as SVGAGI. Trimming stripped 7 bases from V and 6 bases from J, with 19 bases between. This CDR3 is built from 15 residues. CDR3 in DNA: TGTGCCAGCACCCTAAAAGGGACTCGAATCAATGAGCAGTTCTTC. Amino acids: CASTLKGTRINEQFF.

J is TRBJ2-7 and V is TRBV9, with D perhaps TRBD1 (6 bases). CDR3 size: 14 residues. From germline, CDR1 is SGDLS and CDR2 YYNGEE. Trimming shortened V by 4 bases and J by 3 bases, and 14 bases separated the two germline ends. In nucleotides, the CDR3 is TGTGCCAGCAGCTCCGATCTAGGGGGCTACGAGCAGTACTTC. It encodes CASSSDLGGYEQYF.

The genes are TRBV4-1 and TRBJ2-2; maybe TRBD1 (5 bases). This CDR3 has 14 amino acids. V lost 3 bases and J lost 1, with 6 bases in between. Germline CDR1 is MGHRA and CDR2 is YSYEKL. The chain's CDR3 is CASSQDKNTGELFF. The CDR3 DNA sequence: TGCGCCAGCAGCCAGGACAAGAACACCGGGGAGCTGTTTTTT.

The chain links TRBV7-9 to TRBJ2-1, with 12 nucleotides matching TRBD2. Germline CDR1 and CDR2: SEHNR and FQNEAQ (reference sequence). This CDR3 spans 15 amino acids. Losses at the gene ends were 1 base for V and 6 bases for J; bases not matched to a gene: 1. For the CDR3, the DNA is TGTGCCAGCAGCTTAGTACTAGCGGGAGGCAATGAGCAGTTCTTC. Encoded protein: CASSLVLAGGNEQFF.